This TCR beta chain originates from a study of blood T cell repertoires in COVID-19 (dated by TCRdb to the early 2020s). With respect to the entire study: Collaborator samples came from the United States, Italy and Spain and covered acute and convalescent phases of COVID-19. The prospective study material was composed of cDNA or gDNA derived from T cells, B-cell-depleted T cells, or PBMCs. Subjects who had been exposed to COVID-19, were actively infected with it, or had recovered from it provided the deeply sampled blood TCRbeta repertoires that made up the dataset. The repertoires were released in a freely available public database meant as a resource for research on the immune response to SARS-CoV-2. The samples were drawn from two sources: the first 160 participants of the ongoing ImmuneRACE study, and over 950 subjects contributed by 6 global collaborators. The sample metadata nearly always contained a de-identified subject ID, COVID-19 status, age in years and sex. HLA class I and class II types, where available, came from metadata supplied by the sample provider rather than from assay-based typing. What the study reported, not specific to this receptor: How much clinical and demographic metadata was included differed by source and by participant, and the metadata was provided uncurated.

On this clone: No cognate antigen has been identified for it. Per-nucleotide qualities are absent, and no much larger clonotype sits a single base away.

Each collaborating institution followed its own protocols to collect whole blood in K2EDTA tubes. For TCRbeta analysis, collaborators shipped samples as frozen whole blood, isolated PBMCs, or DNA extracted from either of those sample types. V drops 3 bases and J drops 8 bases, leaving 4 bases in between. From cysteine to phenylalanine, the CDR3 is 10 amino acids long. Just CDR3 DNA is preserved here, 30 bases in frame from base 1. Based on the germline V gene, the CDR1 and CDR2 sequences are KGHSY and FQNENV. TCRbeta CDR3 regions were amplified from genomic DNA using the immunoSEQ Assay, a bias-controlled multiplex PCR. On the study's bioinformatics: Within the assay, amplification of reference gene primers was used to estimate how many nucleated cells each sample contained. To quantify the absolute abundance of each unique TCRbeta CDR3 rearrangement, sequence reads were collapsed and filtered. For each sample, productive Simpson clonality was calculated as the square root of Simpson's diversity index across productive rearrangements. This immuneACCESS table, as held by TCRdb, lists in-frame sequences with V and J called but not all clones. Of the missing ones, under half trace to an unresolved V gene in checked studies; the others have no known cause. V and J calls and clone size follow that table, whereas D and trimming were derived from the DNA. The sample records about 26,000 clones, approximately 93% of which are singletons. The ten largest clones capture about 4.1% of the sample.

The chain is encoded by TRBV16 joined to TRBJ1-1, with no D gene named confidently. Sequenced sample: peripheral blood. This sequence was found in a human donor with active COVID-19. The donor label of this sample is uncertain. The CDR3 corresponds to CASSHQEAFF. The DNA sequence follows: TGTGCCAGCAGCCACCAAGAAGCTTTCTTT.